This is a list of T cell receptor beta chains from one sample in a study of spatial heterogeneity in lung cancer. Each CDR3 protein gets one entry after TCRdb re-called the 5' RACE reads with MiXCR. Of about 26,000 distinct CDR3 sequences listed, around 13% are singletons. The sample consisted of PBMCs, taken at surgery. These receptors came from a female donor with early-stage non-small cell lung cancer. CDR3s include the opening cysteine and the closing phenylalanine or tryptophan. The order of the fields is J gene, clone size, V gene, D gene, CDR3 protein, CDR3 DNA. The D gene is left open where the match is weak. Rows give clone size only sometimes, using once, few, many, or a class for an expanded clone.

TRBJ2-5 NA TRBV11-2 NA CASSLDHFGGGPQETQYF TGTGCCAGCAGCTTAGATCATTTTGGCGGGGGCCCCCAAGAGACCCAGTACTTC
TRBJ1-5 few TRBV3-1 NA CASSQIPGGNQPQHF TGTGCCAGCAGCCAAATCCCAGGTGGCAATCAGCCCCAGCATTTT
TRBJ1-4 few TRBV5-6 NA CASSLGQGHEKLFF TGTGCCAGCAGCTTGGGGCAGGGGCATGAAAAACTGTTTTTT
TRBJ2-3 NA TRBV27 NA CASSLYSGGTDTQYF TGTGCCAGCAGTTTATATTCCGGAGGCACAGATACGCAGTATTTT
TRBJ1-3 many TRBV3-1 NA CASSQYSGARSRNTIYF TGTGCCAGCAGCCAATATTCGGGGGCCCGGAGTAGAAACACCATATATTTT
TRBJ2-7 NA TRBV4-1 TRBD2 CASSLGGSGAYEQYF TGCGCCAGCAGCCTGGGGGGGAGCGGGGCTTACGAGCAGTACTTC
TRBJ2-5 many TRBV10-3 NA CAISEGSGRQETQYF TGTGCCATCAGTGAGGGAAGCGGGCGGCAAGAGACCCAGTACTTC
TRBJ1-6 many TRBV4-2 NA CASSQEEGSSSPLHF TGTGCCAGCAGCCAAGAGGAAGGGTCTAGTTCACCCCTCCACTTT
TRBJ2-1 many TRBV19 NA CASRARPHEQFF TGTGCCAGCCGGGCGCGGCCCCATGAGCAGTTCTTC
TRBJ1-5 many TRBV20-1 NA CSPAQGGGLGQPQHF TGCAGTCCGGCCCAAGGGGGAGGGTTGGGGCAGCCCCAGCATTTT
TRBJ1-1 many TRBV6-5 NA CASSYTRTNTEAFF TGTGCCAGCAGTTACACAAGGACGAACACTGAAGCTTTCTTT
TRBJ1-4 many TRBV28 NA CASSFMSGRPNEKLFF TGTGCCAGCAGTTTTATGTCAGGGAGGCCTAATGAAAAACTGTTTTTT
TRBJ2-3 NA TRBV29-1 NA CSVASTDTQYF TGCAGCGTTGCTAGCACAGATACGCAGTATTTT
TRBJ2-1 many TRBV7-9 NA CASSRSGNEQFF TGTGCCAGCAGCCGAAGCGGCAATGAGCAGTTCTTC
TRBJ2-7 many TRBV4-1 TRBD2 CASSQFLGPGGPSYEQYF TGCGCCAGCAGCCAATTCCTCGGCCCGGGGGGGCCCTCCTACGAGCAGTACTTC
TRBJ2-2 many TRBV20-1 NA CSAIRTANTGELFF TGCAGTGCTATTCGGACGGCTAACACCGGGGAGCTGTTTTTT
TRBJ2-6 NA TRBV6-2/TRBV6-3 NA CASSSHGGTGANVLTF TGTGCCAGCAGTTCTCATGGGGGCACTGGGGCCAACGTCCTGACTTTC
TRBJ2-2 medium-sized TRBV7-3 NA CASSLAEGRAGELFF TGTGCCAGCAGCTTAGCCGAGGGGCGCGCCGGGGAGCTGTTTTTT
TRBJ2-4 many TRBV7-2 NA CASSLDWAVAKNIQYF TGTGCCAGCAGCTTAGACTGGGCGGTAGCCAAAAACATTCAGTACTTC
TRBJ1-1 NA TRBV29-1 NA CSADLNTEAFF TGCAGCGCCGACCTGAACACTGAAGCTTTCTTT
TRBJ2-3 once TRBV2 NA CASLWTPGTDTQYF TGTGCCAGCTTATGGACCCCCGGCACAGATACGCAGTATTTT
TRBJ2-5 many TRBV5-6 NA CASSYLALETQYF TGTGCCAGCAGCTATCTTGCCCTTGAGACCCAGTACTTC
TRBJ2-1 NA TRBV6-4 TRBD2 CASKPSGDFAAEQFF TGTGCCAGCAAGCCTAGCGGGGACTTTGCTGCTGAGCAGTTCTTC
TRBJ1-5 large TRBV24-1 NA CATSNTGIQPQHF TGTGCCACCAGCAACACAGGGATCCAGCCCCAGCATTTT